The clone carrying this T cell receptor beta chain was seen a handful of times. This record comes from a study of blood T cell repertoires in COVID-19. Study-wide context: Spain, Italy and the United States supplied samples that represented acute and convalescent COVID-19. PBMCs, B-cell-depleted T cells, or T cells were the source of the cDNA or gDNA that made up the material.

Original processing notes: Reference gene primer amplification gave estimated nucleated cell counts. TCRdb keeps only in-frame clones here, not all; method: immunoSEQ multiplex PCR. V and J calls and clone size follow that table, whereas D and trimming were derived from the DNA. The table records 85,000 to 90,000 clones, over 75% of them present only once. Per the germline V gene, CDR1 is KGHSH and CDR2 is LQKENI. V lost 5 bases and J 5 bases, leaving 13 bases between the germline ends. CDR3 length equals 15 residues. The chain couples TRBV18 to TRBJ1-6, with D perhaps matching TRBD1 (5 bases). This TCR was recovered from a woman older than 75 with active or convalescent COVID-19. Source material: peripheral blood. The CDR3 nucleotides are TGTGCCAGCTCAGTCGACAGCTACAATAATTCACCCCTCCACTTT. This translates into CASSVDSYNNSPLHF.